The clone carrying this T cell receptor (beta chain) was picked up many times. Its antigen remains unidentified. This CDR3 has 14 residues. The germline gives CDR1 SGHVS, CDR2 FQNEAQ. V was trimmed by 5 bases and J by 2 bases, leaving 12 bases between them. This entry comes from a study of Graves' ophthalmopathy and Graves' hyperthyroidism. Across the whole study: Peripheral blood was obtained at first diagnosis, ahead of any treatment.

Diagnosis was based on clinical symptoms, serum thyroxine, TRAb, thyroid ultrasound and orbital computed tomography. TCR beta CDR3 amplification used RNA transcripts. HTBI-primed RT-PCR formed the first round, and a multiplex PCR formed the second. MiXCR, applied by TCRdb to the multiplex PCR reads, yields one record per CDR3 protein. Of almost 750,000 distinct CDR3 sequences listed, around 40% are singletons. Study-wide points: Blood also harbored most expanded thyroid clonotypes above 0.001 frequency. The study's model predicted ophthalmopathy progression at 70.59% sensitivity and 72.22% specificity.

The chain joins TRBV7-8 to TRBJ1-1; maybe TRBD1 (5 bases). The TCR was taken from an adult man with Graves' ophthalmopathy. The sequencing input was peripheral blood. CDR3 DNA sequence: TGTGCCAGCAGCCCGAGGACACTTAACACTGAAGCTTTCTTT. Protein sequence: CASSPRTLNTEAFF.